This T cell receptor beta chain stems from a study of cytomegalovirus exposure and HLA in healthy donors. Points from the study as a whole: Most TCR sequences showed up rarely, but some public TCRs showed up in many donors. Subsequent analysis found a tendency for first-cohort TCR clusters to co-occur within the 120 or so validation repertoires.

Comment on this clone: The antigen remains unidentified.

Generated by immunoSEQ multiplex PCR, the TCRdb table keeps only in-frame clones and is missing some. The table has more than 55,000 clones, 94% seen once. Trimming pared 2 bases from V and 6 bases from J, leaving 12 bases between. Germline CDR1 reads SGDLS; CDR2 reads YYNGEE. The CDR3 covers 15 residues. Sequenced sample: PBMCs. This clonotype was sampled from a woman between 18 and 30 years old in good health and CMV-seronegative. The chain carries TRBV9 and TRBJ1-6; D may be TRBD1 (5 bases). CDR3 bases: TGTGCCAGCAGCGTTCAGGGAACACTTAATTCACCCCTCCACTTT. Residues: CASSVQGTLNSPLHF.